The subject of this entry is one T cell receptor beta chain. Under the authors' procedure: Estimated nucleated cell counts came from reference gene primer amplification. Clones were read by immunoSEQ multiplex PCR, and TCRdb kept only the in-frame ones, dropping some. For V, J and clone size, that table is used; D and trimming come from the DNA. Found here are roughly 290,000 clones, 70% to 90% of them singletons; the top ten hold about 5.5%. Germline CDR1 reads SGHRS; CDR2 reads YFSETQ. The CDR3 consists of 16 residues. The V end lost 0 bases, the J end lost 6 bases, and 19 bases lay between the germline ends. These data come from a study of blood T cell repertoires in COVID-19. Cohort 3 recovery required two negative PCRs, clearance, or symptom resolution.

The sample comprised PBMCs or T cells enriched from blood (not recorded which). The J gene is TRBJ2-7, the V gene TRBV5-1, with unresolved D. The sequence was obtained from a middle-aged woman who had recovered from COVID-19. CDR3: CASSLEVVGLLREQYF. CDR3 in DNA: TGCGCCAGCAGCTTGGAGGTGGTGGGCCTTCTACGCGAGCAGTACTTC.